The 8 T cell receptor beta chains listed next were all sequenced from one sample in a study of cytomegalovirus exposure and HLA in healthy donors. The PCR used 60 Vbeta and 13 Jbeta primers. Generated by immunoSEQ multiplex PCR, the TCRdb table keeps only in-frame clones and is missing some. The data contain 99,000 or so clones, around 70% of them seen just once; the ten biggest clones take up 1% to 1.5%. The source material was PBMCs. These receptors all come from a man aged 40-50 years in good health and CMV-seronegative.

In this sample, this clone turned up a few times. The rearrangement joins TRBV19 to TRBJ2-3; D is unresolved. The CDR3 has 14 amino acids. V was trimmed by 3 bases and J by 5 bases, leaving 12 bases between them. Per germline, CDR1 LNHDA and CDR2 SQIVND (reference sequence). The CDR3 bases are TGTGCCAGTAGTATCACCTGGCTTCGAGATACGCAGTATTTT. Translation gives CASSITWLRDTQYF. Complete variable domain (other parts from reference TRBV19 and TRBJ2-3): DGGITQSPKYLFRKEGQNVTLSCEQNLNHDAMYWYRQDPGQGLRLIYYSQIVNDFQKGDIAEGYSVSREKKESFPLTVTSAQKNPTAFYLCASSITWLRDTQYFGPGTRLTVL.

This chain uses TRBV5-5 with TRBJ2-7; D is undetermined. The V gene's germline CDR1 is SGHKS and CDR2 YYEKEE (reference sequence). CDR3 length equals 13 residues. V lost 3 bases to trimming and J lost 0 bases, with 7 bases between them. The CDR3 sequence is CASSWLDSYEQYF. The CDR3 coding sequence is TGTGCCAGCAGCTGGCTCGACTCCTACGAGCAGTACTTC.

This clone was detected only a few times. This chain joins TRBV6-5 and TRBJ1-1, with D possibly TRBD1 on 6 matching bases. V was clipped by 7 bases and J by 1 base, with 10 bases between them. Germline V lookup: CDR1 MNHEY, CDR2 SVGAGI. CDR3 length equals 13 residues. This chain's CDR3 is CASKLQGNTEAFF. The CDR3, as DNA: TGTGCCAGCAAACTACAGGGGAACACTGAAGCTTTCTTT.

In nucleotides, the CDR3 is TGCGCCAGCAGCTTTGACAGCTCCTACAATGAGCAGTTCTTC. As protein: CASSFDSSYNEQFF. V and J are TRBV5-1 and TRBJ2-1; TRBD1 might be the D (5 bases). CDR1 is SGHRS, CDR2 YFSETQ, per germline. The CDR3 extends over 14 amino acids. V dropped 2 bases and J dropped 0 bases, with 6 bases sitting between them.

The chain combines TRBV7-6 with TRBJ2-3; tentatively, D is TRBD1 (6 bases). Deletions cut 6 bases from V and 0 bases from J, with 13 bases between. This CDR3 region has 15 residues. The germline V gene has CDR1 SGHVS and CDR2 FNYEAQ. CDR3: CASSHGQSSTDTQYF. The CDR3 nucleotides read TGTGCCAGCAGTCACGGACAGTCTAGCACAGATACGCAGTATTTT.

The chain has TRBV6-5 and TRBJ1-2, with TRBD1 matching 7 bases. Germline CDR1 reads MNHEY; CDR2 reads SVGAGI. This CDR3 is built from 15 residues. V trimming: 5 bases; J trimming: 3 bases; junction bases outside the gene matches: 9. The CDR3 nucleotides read TGTGCCAGCAGTGCTCCGGGACAGAGCTACTATGGCTACACCTTC. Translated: CASSAPGQSYYGYTF.

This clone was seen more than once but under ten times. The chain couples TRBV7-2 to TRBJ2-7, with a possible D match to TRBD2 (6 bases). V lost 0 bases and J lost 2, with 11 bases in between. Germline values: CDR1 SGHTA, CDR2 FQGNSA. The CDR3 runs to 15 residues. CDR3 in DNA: TGTGCCAGCAGCTTAGCTCAGGGACTTGCCTACGAGCAGTACTTC. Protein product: CASSLAQGLAYEQYF.

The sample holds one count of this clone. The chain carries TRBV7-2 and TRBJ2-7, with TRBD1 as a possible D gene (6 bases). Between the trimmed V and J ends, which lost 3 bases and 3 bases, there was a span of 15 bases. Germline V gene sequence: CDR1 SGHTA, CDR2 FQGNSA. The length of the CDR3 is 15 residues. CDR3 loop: CASSFAGGPLYEQYF. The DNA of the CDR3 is TGTGCCAGCAGCTTTGCTGGGGGCCCCCTCTACGAGCAGTACTTC.